This TCR beta chain was obtained from a study of cytomegalovirus exposure and HLA in healthy donors. 13 Jbeta primers and 60 Vbeta primers were used for the PCR. Measured with immunoSEQ multiplex PCR; TCRdb has only the in-frame clones, and not every one. The data contain approximately 160,000 clones, roughly 82% of them singletons. Between the trimmed V and J ends, which lost 4 bases and 2 bases, there was a span of 9 bases. The CDR3 length is 13 residues. CDR1 SGHRS and CDR2 YFSETQ come from the germline V gene. V usage is TRBV5-1 and J usage is TRBJ2-5; D may be TRBD1 (5 bases). The sequencing sample was made of PBMCs. The sequence was obtained from a woman aged 45-65 years in good health and CMV-seropositive. The CDR3 DNA reads as TGCGCCAGCAGCCCGGACACGCAAGAGACCCAGTACTTC. Its protein is CASSPDTQETQYF.